This TCR beta chain was identified in a study of blood T cells in healthy people across ages. Study information: T cells yielded about one barcoded beta molecule per two cells through template switching. Points from the study as a whole: Among long-lived donors, naive CD4+ cells were more numerous and diversity higher than in aged donors. Per-million-T-cell TCR beta diversity fell roughly linearly with age.

V was cut by 6 bases and J by 0 bases, with 21 bases left in between. This CDR3 has 17 residues. Alongside a J-beta primer mix, a sample-barcoded 5' primer served in a second PCR lasting roughly 7 to 12 cycles. Sequencing of every sample gave 3 million or more CDR3-containing paired-end reads. MiXCR, applied by TCRdb to the 5' RACE reads, yields one record per CDR3 protein. The profile shows 800,000 to 900,000 distinct CDR3 sequences, around 62% of them singletons. This clonotype turned up a few times. Antigen unknown. The sequenced sample consisted of blood. The chain has TRBV12-3 or TRBV12-4 and TRBJ2-7, with D hard to call. The receptor was isolated from a man aged 30-40 years in good health. This CDR3 is CASSYRRVEKSSYEQYF. In nucleotides, the CDR3 is TGTGCCAGCAGCTATCGCCGGGTCGAAAAAAGCTCCTACGAGCAGTACTTC.